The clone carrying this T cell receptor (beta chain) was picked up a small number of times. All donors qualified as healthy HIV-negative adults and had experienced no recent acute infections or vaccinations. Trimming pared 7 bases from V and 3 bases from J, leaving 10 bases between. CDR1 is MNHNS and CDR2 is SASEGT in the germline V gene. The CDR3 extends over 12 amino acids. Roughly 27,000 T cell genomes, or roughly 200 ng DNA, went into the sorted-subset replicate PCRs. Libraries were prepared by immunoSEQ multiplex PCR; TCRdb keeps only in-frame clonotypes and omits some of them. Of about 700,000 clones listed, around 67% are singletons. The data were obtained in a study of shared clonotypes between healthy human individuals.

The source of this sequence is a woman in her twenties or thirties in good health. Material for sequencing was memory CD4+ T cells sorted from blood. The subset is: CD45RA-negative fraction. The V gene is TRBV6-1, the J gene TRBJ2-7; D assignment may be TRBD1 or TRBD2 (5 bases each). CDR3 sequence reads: CASTGLLYEQYF. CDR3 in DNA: TGTGCCAGCACGGGGCTTCTCTACGAGCAGTACTTC.